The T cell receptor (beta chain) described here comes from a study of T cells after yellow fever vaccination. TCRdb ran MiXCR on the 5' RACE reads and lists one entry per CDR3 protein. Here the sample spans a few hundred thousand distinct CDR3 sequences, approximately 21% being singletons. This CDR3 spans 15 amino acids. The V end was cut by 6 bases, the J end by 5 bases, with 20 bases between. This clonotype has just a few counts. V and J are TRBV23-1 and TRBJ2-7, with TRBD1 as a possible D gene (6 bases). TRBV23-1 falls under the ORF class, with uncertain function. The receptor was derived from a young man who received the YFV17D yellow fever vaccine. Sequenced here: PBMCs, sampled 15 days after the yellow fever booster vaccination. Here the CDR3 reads CASRQGTWVWNEQYF. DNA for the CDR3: TGCGCCAGCAGGCAGGGGACCTGGGTGTGGAACGAGCAGTACTTC.